This TCR beta chain comes out of a study of T-cell reconstitution after alpha-beta-depleted transplantation in children. Study-wide results and limits: In some patients, recipient T cells and intrathymic progenitors surviving conditioning explained high day-60 diversity. Alpha-beta T cells present about two months after transplant were reported to originate from several hundred expanded graft clones. A year post-transplant, T-cell counts and diversity derived mostly from newly produced T cells.

This clonotype was found many times. Its antigen remains unknown. Unique molecular identifiers were incorporated when the TCRbeta library was constructed. From the PCR reads, TCRdb called clonotypes with MiXCR, one entry per CDR3 protein. The sample lists around 300,000 distinct CDR3 sequences; around a tenth were seen once. This sequence originates from a male patient between 2 and 15 years old who had a stem cell transplant for chronic granulomatous disease, so the T cells may come from the graft donor. The sample consisted of peripheral blood, taken 180 days after TCRalphabeta/CD19-depleted stem cell transplant.

The CDR3: CASSVSGGRGNTEAFF. Written as DNA, the CDR3 is TGTGCCAGCAGCGTATCGGGGGGGCGAGGGAACACTGAAGCTTTCTTT. V usage is TRBV9 and J usage is TRBJ1-1; a weak D match, TRBD1 (6 bases). Germline lookup yields CDR1 SGDLS and CDR2 YYNGEE. There are 16 residues in the CDR3. V was trimmed by 1 base and J by 1 base, leaving 14 bases between them.